This T cell receptor (beta chain) was obtained from a study of blood T cell repertoires in COVID-19. Study overall: Sites across the United States, Italy and Spain contributed samples from acute and convalescent COVID-19.

Original analysis: Using reference gene primer amplification, nucleated cell counts were estimated. Repertoires were generated with immunoSEQ multiplex PCR, while TCRdb's copy carries only in-frame clones and drops some. Clone size and the V and J calls come from that table; the DNA yielded D and trimming. The table has 52,000 or so clones, approximately 85% seen once. CDR1 is MNHEY, CDR2 SVGAGI, per germline. V gave up 2 bases and J gave up 5 bases, with 6 bases separating them. The CDR3 runs 12 residues. The sequence was collected from a human donor in a cohort sampled during active COVID-19. The chain has TRBV6-5 and TRBJ1-2; a weak D match, TRBD1 (5 bases). The sample taken for sequencing was peripheral blood. CDR3 DNA sequence: TGTGCCAGCAGTTACGACAGATATGGCTACACCTTC. This encodes CASSYDRYGYTF.